The 3 T cell receptor beta chains below all came from one sample that was sequenced in a study of blood T cell repertoires in COVID-19 (dated by TCRdb to 2018 to 2021). Library method: the immunoSEQ multiplex PCR assay. Imported from immuneACCESS, the table was reduced by TCRdb to in-frame sequences with V and J called. These copies leave out some clones; in studies compared against another copy, an unresolved V gene accounts for under half, and the cause of the remainder is not known. The sample table contains about 140,000 clones; only one count was recorded for around 86% of them. Less than 5% of the sample is held by the ten biggest clonotypes. Input material: peripheral blood. Receptors were obtained from a woman aged 80 or older with acute or convalescent COVID-19.

This chain uses TRBV7-9 with TRBJ2-5; 13 bases map to TRBD2. The J segment lost 4 bases and the V segment lost 1 base, leaving 6 bases of the junction unmatched. Per the germline V gene, CDR1 is SEHNR and CDR2 is FQNEAQ (reference sequence). The CDR3 runs 17 residues. CDR3 nucleotide sequence: TGTGCCAGCAGCTTAGGGACTAGCGGGAGTATAGGAGAGACCCAGTACTTC. Translated, it gives CASSLGTSGSIGETQYF.

CDR3 DNA sequence: TGTGCCAGCAGCAACAGGGGGGGGGCCAAAAACATTCAGTACTTC. It specifies CASSNRGGAKNIQYF. This sequence joins TRBV3-1 (or the pseudogene TRBV3-2) and TRBJ2-4, with D possibly being TRBD1 (8 bases). V gave up 5 bases and J gave up 1 base, with 12 bases separating them. Germline V lookup: CDR1 LGHDT, CDR2 YNNKEL (reference sequence). This CDR3 has 15 residues.

The sample holds a few counts of this clone. The chain is built from TRBV27 and TRBJ1-1; D might be TRBD1 (5 bases). CDR1 MNHEY and CDR2 SMNVEV come from the germline V gene (reference sequence). CDR3 size: 12 residues. V was clipped by 3 bases and J by 8 bases, with 10 bases between them. The CDR3 DNA sequence: TGTGCCAGCAGTTTGATCCCAGGGGAAGCTTTCTTT. It encodes CASSLIPGEAFF.